The 22 T cell receptor beta chains below were found in one sample sequenced in a study of T cell changes during pregnancy in multiple sclerosis. Repertoires were generated with immunoSEQ multiplex PCR, while TCRdb's copy carries only in-frame clones and drops some. The sample carries 40,000 to 45,000 clones, roughly 92% recorded once. Sequencing used peripheral blood. The receptors come from a female donor with multiple sclerosis, enrolled in a pregnancy study.

The V gene is TRBV28, the J gene TRBJ2-1; 10 nucleotides line up with TRBD2. Per germline, CDR1 MDHEN and CDR2 SYDVKM. The trim removed 2 bases at V and 8 bases at J, leaving 9 bases unmatched. The CDR3 is made up of 16 amino acids. CDR3 residues: CASSLGASGSFDEQFF. Written as DNA, the CDR3 is TGTGCCAGCAGTTTAGGGGCTAGCGGGAGTTTCGATGAGCAGTTCTTC.

In this sample, this clone turned up once. This sequence joins TRBV18 and TRBJ2-7; TRBD2 agrees at 8 bases. The CDR3 has 14 amino acids. Per the germline V gene, CDR1 is KGHSH and CDR2 is LQKENI. The trim removed 4 bases at V and 0 bases at J, leaving 2 bases unmatched. CDR3 sequence reads: CASSQAGDSYEQYF. For the CDR3, the DNA is TGTGCCAGCTCACAAGCGGGGGACTCCTACGAGCAGTACTTC.

The chain carries TRBV30 and TRBJ1-4; D is perhaps TRBD1 (5 bases). Trimming cost V 0 bases and J 7 bases, with 12 bases left between them. This CDR3 has 14 amino acids. The germline CDR1 and CDR2 sequences are GTSNPN and SVGIG (reference sequence). The CDR3 is CAWSVGGYGEKLFF. CDR3 bases: TGTGCCTGGAGTGTCGGGGGTTACGGTGAAAAACTGTTTTTT.

The rearrangement joins TRBV5-4 to TRBJ2-1; 7 bases agree with TRBD2. Germline V gene data show CDR1 as SGHNT and CDR2 as YYREEE (reference sequence). After removal of 4 bases from V and 3 bases from J, the junction contained 7 bases not matched to a gene. This CDR3 is built from 15 residues. CDR3 sequence (DNA): TGTGCCAGCAGCCCGGAGGCTAGCGGCTACAATGAGCAGTTCTTC. It is translated as CASSPEASGYNEQFF.

This chain connects TRBV5-6 to TRBJ2-5; 7 nucleotides align to TRBD2. The end of the DNA aligns better with TRBJ2-7, so the J call may be wrong. The CDR3 sequence is 15 residues long. The germline CDR1 and CDR2 sequences are SGHDT and YYEEEE. The CDR3, as DNA: TGTGCCAGCAGCTACGGGACTACAAGCTCCTACGAGCAGTACTTC. It is translated as CASSYGTTSSYEQYF.

The rearrangement uses TRBV6-4 and TRBJ2-1; 10 nucleotides align to TRBD2. V shed 2 bases and J 3 bases; nucleotides not matched to a gene: 1. CDR1 is MRHNA and CDR2 is SNTAGT in the germline V gene. This CDR3 spans 15 amino acids. CDR3 DNA sequence: TGTGCCAGCAGTGACGGGACTAGCGACTACAATGAGCAGTTCTTC. Translation: CASSDGTSDYNEQFF.

The genes are TRBV18 and TRBJ2-5; no clear D. Trimming took 2 bases from V and 4 from J, leaving 8 bases between them. The CDR3 is 13 amino acids. Germline loops: CDR1 KGHSH, CDR2 LQKENI. Written as DNA, the CDR3 is TGTGCCAGCTCACCAGGGCCTGCAGAGACCCAGTACTTC. Protein product: CASSPGPAETQYF.

The chain has TRBV27 and TRBJ1-2; 10 bases map to TRBD1. Losses at the gene ends were 6 bases for V and 8 bases for J; bases not matched to a gene: 9. CDR1 MNHEY and CDR2 SMNVEV come from the germline V gene (reference sequence). The CDR3 has 14 residues. DNA for the CDR3: TGTGCCAGCAGACCCGGGACAGGGGCGATAGGCTACACCTTC. It encodes CASRPGTGAIGYTF.

V is TRBV9 and J is TRBJ2-7, with 7 bases that match TRBD1. Germline trimming cut 2 bases from V and 0 bases from J; bases unmatched to any gene: 8. The CDR3 runs 16 residues. Germline V gene sequence: CDR1 SGDLS, CDR2 YYNGEE. CDR3 coding DNA: TGTGCCAGCAGCGTTGGCGACAGGGCAAGCTCCTACGAGCAGTACTTC. Protein sequence: CASSVGDRASSYEQYF.

By share, this clone ranks as medium-sized. The chain uses TRBV5-1 and TRBJ1-1, with D uncertain. V was trimmed by 0 bases and J by 1 base, leaving 7 bases between them. The length of the CDR3 is 14 residues. Germline V gene lookup returns CDR1 SGHRS and CDR2 YFSETQ. The CDR3 protein is CASSLDIQNTEAFF. The CDR3 coding sequence is TGCGCCAGCAGCTTGGACATACAGAACACTGAAGCTTTCTTT. Looking up the rest from reference TRBV5-1 and TRBJ1-1 gives the full variable domain: KAGVTQTPRYLIKTRGQQVTLSCSPISGHRSVSWYQQTPGQGLQFLFEYFSETQRNKGNFPGRFSGRQFSNSRSEMNVSTLELGDSALYLCASSLDIQNTEAFFGQGTRLTVV.

The V call is TRBV11-2, the J call TRBJ2-1; 11 bases line up with TRBD2. The CDR3 extends over 15 amino acids. The ends lost 3 bases at V and 3 bases at J; junction bases unmatched: 1. Germline values: CDR1 SGHAT, CDR2 FQNNGV. CDR3: CASSLGLADYNEQFF. The CDR3 DNA is TGTGCCAGCAGCTTGGGACTAGCGGACTACAATGAGCAGTTCTTC.

The chain carries TRBV4-3 and TRBJ2-3, with 9 bases lining up with TRBD2. CDR1 is LGHNA, CDR2 YSLEER, per germline. This CDR3 contains 16 residues. V trimming: 2 bases; J trimming: 1 base; junction bases outside the gene matches: 4. The CDR3 sequence is CASSQYPSGGTDTQYF. Here the CDR3 DNA reads TGCGCCAGCAGCCAATACCCTAGCGGGGGCACAGATACGCAGTATTTT.

The chain is built from TRBV9 and TRBJ2-3; tentatively, D is TRBD1 (6 bases). The CDR3 extends over 13 amino acids. Trimming stripped 5 bases from V and 4 bases from J, with 11 bases between. CDR1 and CDR2 (germline): SGDLS, YYNGEE. The CDR3 spells CASSEQGSDTQYF. In DNA form, the CDR3 reads TGTGCCAGCAGTGAACAGGGCTCAGATACGCAGTATTTT.

The chain is built from TRBV7-9 and TRBJ1-1; maybe TRBD1 (6 bases). CDR1 is SEHNR and CDR2 is FQNEAQ in the germline V gene (reference sequence). CDR3 size: 14 residues. Deletions cut 5 bases from V and 3 bases from J, with 13 bases between. CDR3 sequence: CASSPGGRDTEAFF. The CDR3 nucleotides read TGTGCCAGCAGCCCGGGGGGGCGGGACACTGAAGCTTTCTTT. The full variable domain, with the rest looked up from reference TRBV7-9 and TRBJ1-1, is DTGVSQNPRHKITKRGQNVTFRCDPISEHNRLYWYRQTLGQGPEFLTYFQNEAQLEKSRLLSDRFSAERPKGSFSTLEIQRTEQGDSAMYLCASSPGGRDTEAFFGQGTRLTVV.

V gene TRBV4-3 combines with J gene TRBJ1-4; D might be TRBD1 (5 bases). Germline CDR1 reads LGHNA; CDR2 reads YSLEER. This CDR3 has 14 amino acids. V lost 0 bases and J 12 bases, leaving 14 bases between the germline ends. CDR3 DNA sequence: TGCGCCAGCAGCCAAGAAGTCGGCAGGGCAGAACTGTTTTTT. Translation gives CASSQEVGRAELFF.

The chain recombines TRBV30 with TRBJ2-4; TRBD1 aligns across 10 bases. The CDR3 is made up of 15 amino acids. Germline assignment: CDR1 GTSNPN and CDR2 SVGIG (reference sequence). J gave up 1 base and V 5 bases, and 5 bases lay outside the gene matches. In DNA, the CDR3 is TGTGCCTGGGACAGGGGGCTGAGGGCCAAAAACATTCAGTACTTC. Translated, it gives CAWDRGLRAKNIQYF.

The chain is built from TRBV5-1 and TRBJ2-3; D is perhaps TRBD1 (5 bases). The V end lost 0 bases, the J end lost 6 bases, and 5 bases lay between the germline ends. The V gene's germline CDR1 is SGHRS and CDR2 YFSETQ. CDR3 size: 12 residues. The CDR3 here is CASSLEGDTQYF. DNA for the CDR3: TGCGCCAGCAGCTTGGAGGGGGATACGCAGTATTTT.

This clone was observed a few times. The J gene is TRBJ1-2, the V gene TRBV6-4; D perhaps matches TRBD1 (6 bases). Germline CDR1 is MRHNA and CDR2 is SNTAGT. V was clipped by 2 bases and J by 4 bases, with 11 bases between them. CDR3 length: 14 residues. The CDR3 coding sequence is TGTGCCAGCAGTGACGGCATGGACAGCTATGGCTACACCTTC. Its protein product is CASSDGMDSYGYTF.

This chain uses TRBV7-9 with TRBJ2-3; the D is unclear. The germline gives CDR1 SEHNR, CDR2 FQNEAQ (reference sequence). This CDR3 is 12 amino acids long. Trimming left V 4 bases short and J 6 bases short, with 8 bases between. The CDR3 loop is CASSYDGDTQYF. The CDR3 DNA follows: TGTGCCAGCAGCTACGACGGTGATACGCAGTATTTT.

This CDR3 reads CASSYSFAGAYGYTF. The CDR3 coding sequence is TGTGCCAGCAGTTACTCGTTCGCAGGCGCCTATGGCTACACCTTC. The J gene is TRBJ1-2, the V gene TRBV6-5; the D is unclear. There are 15 residues in the CDR3. The germline V gene encodes CDR1 MNHEY and CDR2 SVGAGI. Trimming removed 0 bases at V and 4 bases at J, with 12 bases between.

The chain is built from TRBV5-1 and TRBJ2-6; D may be TRBD1 (6 bases). CDR1 is SGHRS, CDR2 YFSETQ, per germline. The ends were cut back, 2 bases at V and 0 bases at J, with 15 bases in the middle. The CDR3 extends over 18 amino acids. CDR3 sequence: CASSLTGTLGSGANVLTF. The CDR3 bases are TGCGCCAGCAGCTTAACAGGGACCTTAGGCTCTGGGGCCAACGTCCTGACTTTC. Combining the CDR3 with reference TRBV5-1 and TRBJ2-6 gives the whole variable domain KAGVTQTPRYLIKTRGQQVTLSCSPISGHRSVSWYQQTPGQGLQFLFEYFSETQRNKGNFPGRFSGRQFSNSRSEMNVSTLELGDSALYLCASSLTGTLGSGANVLTFGAGSRLTVL.

The CDR3 here is CSVEGLAGEETQYF. CDR3 coding DNA: TGCAGCGTTGAGGGACTAGCGGGAGAAGAGACCCAGTACTTC. The chain uses TRBV29-1 and TRBJ2-5; 14 positions agree with TRBD2. V shed 3 bases and J 3 bases; nucleotides not matched to a gene: 0. Per germline, CDR1 SQVTM and CDR2 ANQGSEA. The CDR3 contains 14 residues.